The entry that follows covers one TCR beta chain sequence. Antigen unknown. The data are from a study of T-cell reconstitution after alpha-beta-depleted transplantation in children. The study, taken as a whole, reports: T-cell counts and diversity were attributed mostly to newly produced T cells one year after transplant.

Preparation of the TCRbeta library used unique molecular identifiers. TCRdb reprocessed the PCR reads via MiXCR and lists one record per CDR3 protein. In the table there are around 300,000 distinct CDR3 sequences, around 10% of which are singletons. The germline gives CDR1 GTSNPN, CDR2 SVGIG (reference sequence). Unmatched junction bases numbered 5, after V lost 4 bases and J lost 5 bases. CDR3 length: 13 amino acids. The source material was PBMCs, sampled before TCRalphabeta/CD19-depleted stem cell transplant. The chain links TRBV30 to TRBJ1-2, with 9 bases that match TRBD1. The receptor was isolated from a boy under three years old with acute myeloid leukemia, due to receive a stem cell transplant. This CDR3 reads CAWKQGARYGYTF. CDR3 in DNA: TGTGCCTGGAAACAGGGGGCGAGATATGGCTACACCTTC.